Below, 22 T cell receptor beta chains from the same sample are listed, as sequenced in a study of T cells in Graves' hyperthyroidism and ophthalmopathy. TCR beta CDR3 regions were amplified from RNA. An initial round of RT-PCR targeting the TCR CDR3 relied on the HTBI primer set. TCRdb used MiXCR to reprocess the multiplex PCR reads, holding one entry per CDR3 protein. The table lists approximately 600,000 distinct CDR3 sequences, around 20% of them singletons. Sequencing was carried out using blood. The receptors come from a man younger than 40 with Graves' ophthalmopathy.

The chain uses TRBV12-3 or TRBV12-4 and TRBJ1-4; D not certain. This CDR3 comprises 14 residues. Between the trimmed V and J ends, which lost 4 bases and 1 base, there was a span of 7 bases. The CDR3 spells CASSWTGTNEKLFF. CDR3 DNA sequence: TGTGCCAGCAGTTGGACCGGAACTAATGAAAAACTGTTTTTT.

As concerns this clonotype: Given the absence of the conserved phenylalanine or tryptophan at the CDR3 end, a read error is likely. This chain uses TRBV6-1 with TRBJ2-7; D remains unclear. This CDR3 is built from 12 residues. Germline lookup yields CDR1 MNHNS and CDR2 SASEGT. Trimming cost V 7 bases and J 0 bases, with 7 bases left between them. CDR3 in amino acids: CASNPGSYEQYL. The CDR3 nucleotides read TGTGCCAGCAACCCGGGCTCCTACGAGCAGTACCTC.

This rearrangement joins TRBV24-1 to TRBJ2-3; unclear D gene. The V end was cut by 1 base, the J end by 5 bases, with 6 bases between. Germline V gene sequence: CDR1 KGHDR, CDR2 SFDVKD. CDR3 size: 13 residues. This CDR3 is CATSDLIVDTQYF. CDR3 coding DNA: TGTGCCACCAGTGATTTAATAGTAGATACGCAGTATTTT.

The CDR3 DNA reads as TGTGCCAGCTCACTAAGGGTCGGGACACGTTCTTACAATGAGCAGTTCTTC. This gives the protein CASSLRVGTRSYNEQFF. The genes are TRBV18 and TRBJ2-1, with TRBD1 as a possible D gene (6 bases). The germline V and J ends were trimmed by 4 bases and 4 bases, with 20 bases remaining between them. The CDR3 covers 17 residues. Germline-derived CDR1 and CDR2 are KGHSH and LQKENI. Full variable domain (remainder filled in from reference TRBV18 and TRBJ2-1): NAGVMQNPRHLVRRRGQEARLRCSPMKGHSHVYWYRQLPEEGLKFMVYLQKENIIDESGMPKERFSAEFPKEGPSILRIQQVVRGDSAAYFCASSLRVGTRSYNEQFFGPGTRLTVL.

This chain connects TRBV6-1 to TRBJ2-7; D is ambiguous. The germline CDR1 and CDR2 sequences are MNHNS and SASEGT. The length of the CDR3 is 13 residues. V was cut by 6 bases and J by 4 bases, with 13 bases left in between. The CDR3 sequence: CASSYLLGYEQYF. CDR3 DNA: TGTGCCAGCAGCTACTTACTGGGGTACGAGCAGTACTTC.

The V gene is TRBV28, the J gene TRBJ2-3; D uncertain. The CDR3 totals 14 residues. The germline CDR1 and CDR2 sequences are MDHEN and SYDVKM. V was trimmed by 3 bases and J by 0 bases, leaving 7 bases between them. Here the CDR3 reads CASSFRTSTDTQYF. In DNA, the CDR3 is TGTGCCAGCAGTTTCCGTACTAGCACAGATACGCAGTATTTT.

The V and J genes are TRBV29-1 and TRBJ2-7; 7 nucleotides align to TRBD1. Germline loops: CDR1 SQVTM, CDR2 ANQGSEA. This CDR3 has 13 amino acids. J lost 2 bases, V lost 7 bases, and 8 bases had no gene match. CDR3 DNA sequence: TGCAGCGGGACCGGGACAGAGACCTACGAGCAGTACTTC. This gives the protein CSGTGTETYEQYF.

This clonotype was counted at least ten times. The chain joins TRBV12-3 or TRBV12-4 to TRBJ2-7; possibly TRBD2 for D (6 bases). V was cut by 3 bases and J by 1 base, with 16 bases left in between. The CDR3 length is 16 residues. The chain's CDR3 is CASSFDGVAGSYEQYF. The CDR3 region has the DNA TGTGCCAGCAGTTTTGATGGGGTCGCGGGGTCCTACGAGCAGTACTTC.

The chain is built from TRBV29-1 and TRBJ2-1, with a tentative D call TRBD2 (6 bases). The CDR3 runs to 15 residues. Germline V lookup: CDR1 SQVTM, CDR2 ANQGSEA. Trimming stripped 1 base from V and 6 bases from J, with 16 bases between. The CDR3 loop is CSVEGRGKLGNEQFF. DNA of the CDR3: TGCAGCGTTGAAGGACGGGGGAAGTTGGGCAATGAGCAGTTCTTC.

In this sample, this clonotype turned up many times. J is TRBJ2-1 and V is TRBV7-3; 8 bases align to TRBD2. CDR1 is SGHTA, CDR2 FQGTGA, per germline. The CDR3 contains 17 residues. With V trimmed by 0 bases and J by 2 bases, 6 bases remained unmatched. This CDR3 is CASSLTTTSGTYNEQFF. Here the CDR3 DNA reads TGTGCCAGCAGCTTAACAACCACTAGCGGAACCTACAATGAGCAGTTCTTC.

The J gene is TRBJ1-1, the V gene TRBV11-2; D gene uncertain. V was clipped by 1 base and J by 11 bases, with 14 bases between them. CDR1 is SGHAT, CDR2 FQNNGV, per germline. This CDR3 spans 13 amino acids. The CDR3 DNA reads TGTGCCAGCAGCTTAGGTGTAGGCGGCGGGGCTTTCTTT. It translates to CASSLGVGGGAFF.

The chain carries TRBV5-4 and TRBJ2-1; maybe TRBD1 (8 bases). Deletions cut 2 bases from V and 8 bases from J, with 23 bases between. The CDR3 sequence is 17 residues long. Germline values: CDR1 SGHNT, CDR2 YYREEE (reference sequence). This CDR3 is CASSFTVNHRGRDEQFF. CDR3 nucleotide sequence: TGTGCCAGCAGCTTTACGGTAAACCACAGGGGGAGGGATGAGCAGTTCTTC. The whole variable domain, remainder taken from reference TRBV5-4 and TRBJ2-1, is ETGVTQSPTHLIKTRGQQVTLRCSSQSGHNTVSWYQQALGQGPQFIFQYYREEENGRGNFPPRFSGLQFPNYSSELNVNALELDDSALYLCASSFTVNHRGRDEQFFGPGTRLTVL.

This chain connects TRBV28 to TRBJ2-7; no definite D call. The CDR3 consists of 15 residues. Trimming stripped 6 bases from V and 3 bases from J, with 18 bases between. CDR1 and CDR2 from the germline V gene are MDHEN and SYDVKM. The CDR3 protein is CASSLMDSLVYEQYF. The CDR3 DNA is TGTGCCAGCAGCCTAATGGATAGTCTGGTCTACGAGCAGTACTTC.

This clonotype showed up many times. The V and J genes are TRBV7-8 and TRBJ2-5; no clear D gene. This CDR3 spans 17 amino acids. The V gene lost 5 bases and the J gene lost 2 bases, with 21 bases spanning the gap. CDR1 is SGHVS, CDR2 FQNEAQ, per germline. The chain's CDR3 is CASSPRQTRPWQETQYF. Written as DNA, the CDR3 is TGTGCCAGCAGCCCCCGCCAGACCCGGCCGTGGCAAGAGACCCAGTACTTC.

This clonotype has more than one count but fewer than ten. The CDR3 region is CASSGGAPDTQYF. CDR3 nucleotides: TGTGCCAGCAGTGGCGGGGCCCCAGATACGCAGTATTTT. The V and J genes are TRBV25-1 and TRBJ2-3; D is possibly TRBD2 (6 bases). There are 13 residues in the CDR3. With 4 bases removed from V and 4 bases from J, the gap between germline ends came to 9 bases. Germline CDR1 is MGHDK and CDR2 is SYGVNS. Variable domain in full (rest from reference TRBV25-1 and TRBJ2-3): EADIYQTPRYLVIGTGKKITLECSQTMGHDKMYWYQQDPGMELHLIHYSYGVNSTEKGDLSSESTVSRIRTEHFPLTLESARPSHTSQYLCASSGGAPDTQYFGPGTRLTVL.

This clonotype was detected ten times or more. The V gene is TRBV7-9, the J gene TRBJ1-1; 7 bases line up with TRBD1. Germline lookup yields CDR1 SEHNR and CDR2 FQNEAQ (reference sequence). V trimming: 4 bases; J trimming: 0 bases; junction bases outside the gene matches: 5. The CDR3 is made up of 15 amino acids. CDR3 nucleotides: TGTGCCAGCAGCTCCCCCACAGGGGTGAACACTGAAGCTTTCTTT. Translated: CASSSPTGVNTEAFF.

This clonotype has a count of ten or more. The chain links TRBV2 to TRBJ1-5; D call uncertain. Between the trimmed V and J ends, which lost 0 bases and 6 bases, there was a span of 12 bases. The CDR3 totals 15 residues. CDR1 is SNHLY and CDR2 is FYNNEI in the germline V gene. In DNA, the CDR3 is TGTGCCAGCAGTGAAGCCATCAGTCTTAGTCAGCCCCAGCATTTT. It is translated as CASSEAISLSQPQHF.

The gene calls are TRBV7-2 and TRBJ1-2; possible D gene TRBD1, 6 bases. This CDR3 is 13 amino acids long. Germline assignment: CDR1 SGHTA and CDR2 FQGNSA. V was clipped by 5 bases and J by 8 bases, with 15 bases between them. CDR3: CASSPRRGGGYTF. DNA of the CDR3: TGTGCCAGCAGCCCCCGGAGGGGGGGCGGCTACACCTTC.

This clonotype was seen many times. This chain connects TRBV2 to TRBJ2-5; D not resolved. CDR1 and CDR2 (germline): SNHLY, FYNNEI. The CDR3 totals 14 residues. The V end lost 0 bases, the J end lost 2 bases, and 7 bases lay between the germline ends. The CDR3 reads CASSEAVRQETQYF. In DNA, the CDR3 is TGTGCCAGCAGTGAAGCGGTCCGTCAAGAGACCCAGTACTTC.

This clonotype appeared many times. The chain uses TRBV18 and TRBJ2-1; D is possibly TRBD1 or TRBD2 (5 bases each). Germline assignment: CDR1 KGHSH and CDR2 LQKENI. The CDR3 has 13 amino acids. V shed 0 bases and J shed 6 bases, with 6 bases lying between them. CDR3 DNA sequence: TGTGCCAGCTCACCACCGGGGGTCAATGAGCAGTTCTTC. Its translation: CASSPPGVNEQFF. Drawing the rest from reference TRBV18 and TRBJ2-1, the complete variable domain is NAGVMQNPRHLVRRRGQEARLRCSPMKGHSHVYWYRQLPEEGLKFMVYLQKENIIDESGMPKERFSAEFPKEGPSILRIQQVVRGDSAAYFCASSPPGVNEQFFGPGTRLTVL.

Many counts were recorded for this clonotype. This rearrangement joins TRBV7-2 to TRBJ2-3; 14 bases agree with TRBD2. Unmatched junction bases numbered 4, after V lost 4 bases and J lost 1 base. Germline V lookup: CDR1 SGHTA, CDR2 FQGNSA. CDR3 size: 17 residues. The DNA of the CDR3 is TGTGCCAGCAGCTCGGGACTAGCGGGAGAAGGCACAGATACGCAGTATTTT. Translating gives CASSSGLAGEGTDTQYF.

This clonotype was counted only a few times. The chain joins TRBV27 to TRBJ1-2; 8 nucleotides agree with TRBD1. The CDR3 sequence is 15 residues long. V shed 1 base, J shed 5 bases, and the junction held 6 bases outside the gene matches. CDR1 is MNHEY, CDR2 SMNVEV, per germline (reference sequence). The CDR3 sequence: CASSLWGQENYGYTF. The CDR3, as DNA: TGTGCCAGCAGTTTATGGGGACAGGAAAATTATGGCTACACCTTC.